This passage covers 25 T cell receptor beta chains from one sample sequenced in a study of blood T cells in healthy people across ages. The use of a sample-barcoded 5' primer and a J-beta primer mix characterized a second PCR of about 7 to 12 cycles. TCRdb re-derived calls from the 5' RACE reads in MiXCR, one entry per CDR3 protein. The sample carries about 1.8 million distinct CDR3 sequences, around 48% recorded once. The sequenced material came from blood. Receptors originate from a woman in her 40s in good health.

J is TRBJ2-1 and V is TRBV24-1; D perhaps matches TRBD2 (5 bases). The CDR3 totals 14 residues. CDR1 is KGHDR, CDR2 SFDVKD, per germline. Deletions cut 4 bases from V and 6 bases from J, with 12 bases between. CDR3 protein: CATSEAGVTNEQFF. The CDR3 DNA sequence: TGTGCCACCAGTGAGGCCGGGGTGACCAATGAGCAGTTCTTC.

To note about this clonotype: One end of the junction is discordant with germline, which a read error may explain. The chain recombines TRBV7-2 with TRBJ1-2, with TRBD1 matching 8 bases. CDR3 size: 15 residues. Germline lookup yields CDR1 SGHTA and CDR2 FQGNSA. This CDR3 reads CASSLDQGAFYDYTF. CDR3 DNA sequence: TGTGCCAGCAGCTTAGATCAGGGGGCTTTTTATGACTACACCTTC.

V gene TRBV10-3 combines with J gene TRBJ2-1; D gene unclear. Germline V gene data show CDR1 as ENHRY and CDR2 as SYGVKD. This CDR3 has 13 amino acids. Trimming removed 6 bases at V and 9 bases at J, with 15 bases between. This CDR3 is CAISTPSLVEQFF. The CDR3 DNA is TGTGCCATCAGCACCCCCTCTTTGGTTGAGCAGTTCTTC.

Only a few counts were recorded for this clonotype. The chain links TRBV7-8 to TRBJ1-2; possible D gene TRBD1, 6 bases. This CDR3 has 16 amino acids. Per the germline V gene, CDR1 is SGHVS and CDR2 is FQNEAQ. V shed 0 bases and J shed 7 bases, with 18 bases lying between them. Here the CDR3 DNA reads TGTGCCAGCAGCTTAGCTGCGGTTGCAGGGGTAGCTGGCTACACCTTC. This sequence encodes CASSLAAVAGVAGYTF.

This clonotype was observed a handful of times. The chain links TRBV6-6 to TRBJ2-5; TRBD2 aligns across 11 bases. The ends lost 8 bases at V and 1 base at J; junction bases unmatched: 6. The CDR3 length is 15 residues. Germline-derived CDR1 and CDR2 are MNHNY and SVGAGI (reference sequence). CDR3 coding DNA: TGTGCCAGCGGACTTAGCGGGGGGGCCCAAGAGACCCAGTACTTC. Protein: CASGLSGGAQETQYF.

The gene calls are TRBV20-1 and TRBJ2-7; 13 bases agree with TRBD2. Germline lookup yields CDR1 DFQATT and CDR2 SNEGSKA (reference sequence). The J segment lost 7 bases and the V segment lost 4 bases, leaving 10 bases of the junction unmatched. This CDR3 has 15 amino acids. CDR3 in amino acids: CSAKLAGGPFYEQYF. CDR3 nucleotides: TGCAGTGCTAAACTAGCGGGGGGGCCCTTTTATGAGCAGTACTTC.

This chain uses TRBV4-3 with TRBJ1-3; D is unclear. CDR1 and CDR2 (germline): LGHNA, YSLEER. V was cut by 2 bases and J by 0 bases, with 14 bases left in between. CDR3 length: 17 residues. The chain's CDR3 is CASSQLVSGFSGNTIYF. DNA for the CDR3: TGCGCCAGCAGCCAACTCGTATCCGGGTTCTCTGGAAACACCATATATTTT.

The chain joins TRBV28 to TRBJ1-2; D is unresolved. This CDR3 contains 11 residues. Germline V lookup: CDR1 MDHEN, CDR2 SYDVKM. V lost 3 bases to trimming and J lost 7 bases, with 6 bases between them. The CDR3 here is CASSFGPGYTF. The CDR3 nucleotides are TGTGCCAGCAGTTTTGGGCCTGGCTACACCTTC.

This clonotype came up a few times. V and J are TRBV5-1 and TRBJ2-3; 10 bases agree with TRBD2. Unmatched junction bases numbered 6, after V lost 6 bases and J lost 5 bases. The CDR3 contains 14 residues. Per germline, CDR1 SGHRS and CDR2 YFSETQ. CDR3 in DNA: TGCGCCAGCACCGATCAGCGGGGGGGAGATACGCAGTATTTT. Protein sequence: CASTDQRGGDTQYF.

The J gene is TRBJ1-2, the V gene TRBV4-3; D possibly corresponds to TRBD1 (5 bases). CDR3 length equals 15 residues. Germline V gene data show CDR1 as LGHNA and CDR2 as YSLEER. The V and J ends lost 0 bases and 1 base respectively, with 9 bases between them. The CDR3 region is CASSQEGEGNYGYTF. The CDR3 nucleotides read TGCGCCAGCAGCCAAGAGGGGGAGGGTAACTATGGCTACACCTTC.

The CDR3 protein is CASSENAGQITLEQYF. The CDR3 DNA follows: TGTGCCAGCAGCGAGAACGCGGGACAGATCACCCTCGAGCAGTACTTC. This chain connects TRBV7-6 to TRBJ2-5; D is possibly TRBD1 (7 bases). The end of the DNA is better explained by TRBJ2-7, so the J call may be wrong. CDR1 is SGHVS and CDR2 is FNYEAQ in the germline V gene. This CDR3 contains 16 residues.

The chain recombines TRBV4-3 with TRBJ1-6, with 8 nucleotides matching TRBD1. The CDR3 runs to 15 residues. Looked up from germline, CDR1 is LGHNA and CDR2 is YSLEER. The J segment lost 9 bases and the V segment lost 5 bases, leaving 9 bases of the junction unmatched. The CDR3 loop reads CASSSRTGTGSPLHF. The CDR3 DNA sequence: TGCGCCAGCAGCTCTCGGACAGGGACGGGTTCACCCCTCCACTTT.

This chain uses TRBV28 with TRBJ1-2; 11 positions agree with TRBD1. CDR3 length equals 17 residues. CDR1 and CDR2 from the germline V gene are MDHEN and SYDVKM. The V and J ends lost 4 bases and 2 bases, in that order; junction bases with no gene match: 9. The DNA for the CDR3 is TGTGCCAGCAGTTCGCCGGGAGGGGACAGGGGGAACTATGGCTACACCTTC. This codes for CASSSPGGDRGNYGYTF.

For the CDR3, the DNA is TGTGCCAGCACAAAGACCCGGGACAGGGCTAATGAGCAGTTCTTC. Translation gives CASTKTRDRANEQFF. This sequence joins TRBV6-5 and TRBJ2-1, with TRBD1 identical over 9 bases. This CDR3 contains 15 residues. Per germline, CDR1 MNHEY and CDR2 SVGAGI. J gave up 7 bases and V 7 bases, and 11 bases lay outside the gene matches.

This clonotype has only a few counts. The rearrangement uses TRBV4-3 and TRBJ2-4, with D perhaps matching TRBD2 (6 bases). The germline V gene has CDR1 LGHNA and CDR2 YSLEER. This CDR3 has 15 residues. V shed 2 bases and J shed 1 base, with 9 bases lying between them. The CDR3 sequence is CASSQTGLAKNIQYF. CDR3 sequence (DNA): TGCGCCAGCAGCCAAACGGGACTCGCCAAAAACATTCAGTACTTC.

The chain combines TRBV2 with TRBJ1-4, with D possibly TRBD1 on 5 matching bases. V was pared by 5 bases and J by 8 bases, with 15 bases between. This CDR3 contains 14 residues. Germline loops: CDR1 SNHLY, CDR2 FYNNEI. CDR3 amino acids: CASSWDPRGEKLFF. The CDR3 DNA is TGTGCCAGCAGTTGGGACCCTAGAGGCGAAAAACTGTTTTTT.

As to this clonotype: The junction and the germline gene differ at one end; a read error may be behind it. This chain uses TRBV5-1 with TRBJ2-7, with D possibly TRBD2 on 6 matching bases. The CDR3 sequence is 12 residues long. Germline V gene lookup returns CDR1 SGHRS and CDR2 YFSETQ. The CDR3, as DNA: TGTGCCAGCAGCTCGCGACCGGGACTCCAGTACTTC. Its protein product is CASSSRPGLQYF.

V gene TRBV11-2 combines with J gene TRBJ2-7; the D call may be TRBD1 or TRBD2 (6 bases each). Trimming cost V 1 base and J 7 bases, with 14 bases left between them. CDR3 length equals 14 residues. Germline V gives CDR1 SGHAT, CDR2 FQNNGV. DNA for the CDR3: TGTGCCAGCAGCTTAGTGCGTGGGGGGCGGGAGCAGTACTTC. As protein: CASSLVRGGREQYF.

The V gene is TRBV28, the J gene TRBJ2-1, with TRBD2 as a possible D gene (6 bases). The germline gives CDR1 MDHEN, CDR2 SYDVKM. This CDR3 region has 17 residues. Trimming removed 4 bases at V and 2 bases at J, with 18 bases between. The CDR3 here is CASSWGLARLTYNEQFF. CDR3 DNA sequence: TGTGCCAGCAGTTGGGGACTGGCCCGTCTTACCTACAATGAGCAGTTCTTC.

The rearrangement joins TRBV3-1 to TRBJ2-5; D tentatively reads TRBD1 or TRBD2 (5 bases each). The CDR3 runs 16 residues. V was trimmed by 4 bases and J by 4 bases, leaving 19 bases between them. From germline, CDR1 is LGHDT and CDR2 YNNKEL (reference sequence). In DNA, the CDR3 is TGTGCCAGCAGCCCTATGGGGCGTGGAGAGGGAGAGACCCAGTACTTC. As protein: CASSPMGRGEGETQYF.

The CDR3 DNA follows: TGTGCCAGCAGCCATTACCGACTAGCGGGGGGCCGCACCGGGGAGCTGTTTTTT. Its protein product is CASSHYRLAGGRTGELFF. V and J are TRBV3-1 and TRBJ2-2, with 13 bases matching TRBD2. Germline V lookup: CDR1 LGHDT, CDR2 YNNKEL (reference sequence). The J segment lost 4 bases and the V segment lost 3 bases, leaving 8 bases of the junction unmatched. This CDR3 has 18 residues.

The chain combines TRBV28 with TRBJ1-6; D is ambiguous. From germline, CDR1 is MDHEN and CDR2 SYDVKM. V lost 4 bases to trimming and J lost 10 bases, with 17 bases between them. The CDR3 length is 15 residues. CDR3 DNA: TGTGCCAGCAGTTCCCCGACCCTAGAAAAATCACCCCTCCACTTT. Translated, it gives CASSSPTLEKSPLHF.

This clonotype was picked up one time. In nucleotides, the CDR3 is TGTGCCAGCAGACGGGACAGACCCTACAATGAGCAGTTCTTC. Protein: CASRRDRPYNEQFF. This chain links TRBV27 with TRBJ2-1, with TRBD1 matching 7 bases. The CDR3 loop spans 14 amino acids. The junction had 4 bases not matched to a gene; V was cut back by 6 bases and J by 2 bases. Germline V gives CDR1 MNHEY, CDR2 SMNVEV (reference sequence).

The table lists this clonotype with a few counts. This chain connects TRBV7-2 to TRBJ2-5; D may be TRBD1 (5 bases). This CDR3 has 14 residues. Germline-derived CDR1 and CDR2 are SGHTA and FQGNSA. The ends were cut back, 1 base at V and 2 bases at J, with 8 bases in the middle. The CDR3 reads CASSLDRRQETQYF. The CDR3 DNA reads as TGTGCCAGCAGCTTAGACAGGCGGCAAGAGACCCAGTACTTC. Based on the CDR3 plus reference TRBV7-2 and TRBJ2-5, the full variable domain is GAGVSQSPSNKVTEKGKDVELRCDPISGHTALYWYRQSLGQGLEFLIYFQGNSAPDKSGLPSDRFSAERTGGSVSTLTIQRTQQEDSAVYLCASSLDRRQETQYFGPGTRLLVL.

This clonotype was seen a handful of times. This chain connects TRBV12-3 or TRBV12-4 to TRBJ2-1; no clear D gene. The CDR3 runs 12 residues. V was shortened by 10 bases and J by 9 bases, with 16 bases between the two germline ends. The CDR3 is CATGGLVGEQFF. Written as DNA, the CDR3 is TGTGCCACCGGTGGGCTAGTGGGTGAGCAGTTCTTC.